A single sample gave rise to the 22 T cell receptor beta chains below, sequenced in a study of blood T cells in healthy people across ages. A second PCR of 7 to 11 cycles used a sample-barcoded 5' primer and a J-beta primer mix. TCRdb re-called the 5' RACE reads through MiXCR, storing one row per CDR3 protein. The table lists about 2 million distinct CDR3 sequences, 49% of them singletons, with approximately 2.1% in the top ten. Sequencing input: blood. The receptors stem from a woman in her thirties or forties in good health.

This chain uses TRBV5-5 with TRBJ1-1, with 9 bases that match TRBD1. The V gene end was trimmed by 5 bases and the J gene end by 0 bases; junction bases not matched to a gene: 14. The CDR3 length is 18 residues. The germline gives CDR1 SGHKS, CDR2 YYEKEE (reference sequence). The CDR3 region is CASSHPSGQGFMNTEAFF. The CDR3 DNA is TGTGCCAGCAGTCATCCCTCCGGACAGGGGTTCATGAACACTGAAGCTTTCTTT. The full variable domain, completed using reference TRBV5-5 and TRBJ1-1, is DAGVTQSPTHLIKTRGQQVTLRCSPISGHKSVSWYQQVLGQGPQFIFQYYEKEERGRGNFPDRFSARQFPNYSSELNVNALLLGDSALYLCASSHPSGQGFMNTEAFFGQGTRLTVV.

The J gene is TRBJ2-7, the V gene TRBV20-1, with 7 positions matching TRBD1. V shed 6 bases and J 7 bases; nucleotides not matched to a gene: 21. The CDR3 runs to 16 residues. Per the germline V gene, CDR1 is DFQATT and CDR2 is SNEGSKA (reference sequence). In DNA form, the CDR3 reads TGCAGTGCCCCATTTGGACAGGCTGGGGTTTACGATGAGCAGTACTTC. It codes for CSAPFGQAGVYDEQYF.

V and J are TRBV18 and TRBJ1-4, with D perhaps TRBD1 (6 bases). Germline assignment: CDR1 KGHSH and CDR2 LQKENI. V dropped 1 base and J dropped 2 bases, with 14 bases sitting between them. This CDR3 has 17 amino acids. Here the CDR3 DNA reads TGTGCCAGCTCACCACTGGGCAGGGGATCGACTAATGAAAAACTGTTTTTT. This sequence encodes CASSPLGRGSTNEKLFF.

Here the CDR3 reads CASSRLGGTQYF. The CDR3 region has the DNA TGTGCCAGCTCTCGCCTAGGGGGGACCCAGTACTTC. This chain links TRBV28 with TRBJ2-5, with D perhaps matching TRBD1 (6 bases). The length of the CDR3 is 12 residues. CDR1 MDHEN and CDR2 SYDVKM come from the germline V gene. V was shortened by 8 bases and J by 7 bases, with 14 bases between the two germline ends.

This clonotype was seen ten or more times. This sequence joins TRBV7-2 and TRBJ2-3, with D maybe TRBD1 (6 bases). Looked up from germline, CDR1 is SGHTA and CDR2 is FQGNSA. There are 15 residues in the CDR3. V lost 5 bases and J 0 bases, leaving 12 bases between the germline ends. As DNA, the CDR3 is TGTGCCAGCAGCCTTCAGGGGCTTAGCACAGATACGCAGTATTTT. This sequence encodes CASSLQGLSTDTQYF.

J is TRBJ2-3 and V is TRBV20-1; TRBD2 matches at 12 bases. The CDR3 contains 15 residues. CDR1 and CDR2 from the germline V gene are DFQATT and SNEGSKA (reference sequence). V lost 4 bases to trimming and J lost 6 bases; unmatched junction nucleotides: 8. The CDR3 DNA sequence: TGCAGTGCTACTAGCGGGGGGGCGTCCTACGATACGCAGTATTTT. It codes for CSATSGGASYDTQYF.

This clonotype was counted many times. The chain is built from TRBV7-2 and TRBJ2-1, with 8 bases aligning to TRBD2. Trimming removed 3 bases from V and 8 bases from J; junction bases left unmatched: 0. The CDR3 consists of 12 residues. CDR1 is SGHTA, CDR2 FQGNSA, per germline. The CDR3 here is CASSLGLDEQFF. The CDR3, as DNA: TGTGCCAGCAGCTTGGGACTAGATGAGCAGTTCTTC. Filled out from reference TRBV7-2 and TRBJ2-1, the complete variable domain reads GAGVSQSPSNKVTEKGKDVELRCDPISGHTALYWYRQSLGQGLEFLIYFQGNSAPDKSGLPSDRFSAERTGGSVSTLTIQRTQQEDSAVYLCASSLGLDEQFFGPGTRLTVL.

This clonotype was detected only a few times. J is TRBJ2-5 and V is TRBV5-1; 11 nucleotides match TRBD2. Germline V gene lookup returns CDR1 SGHRS and CDR2 YFSETQ. V lost 3 bases to trimming and J lost 2 bases; unmatched junction nucleotides: 6. This CDR3 region has 16 residues. The CDR3 DNA reads as TGCGCCAGCAGCTCGGCAAGGACTAGCGGGCAAGAGACCCAGTACTTC. Translating gives CASSSARTSGQETQYF. The variable domain in full, with the rest retrieved from reference TRBV5-1 and TRBJ2-5, is KAGVTQTPRYLIKTRGQQVTLSCSPISGHRSVSWYQQTPGQGLQFLFEYFSETQRNKGNFPGRFSGRQFSNSRSEMNVSTLELGDSALYLCASSSARTSGQETQYFGPGTRLLVL.

The rearrangement joins TRBV20-1 to TRBJ2-5, with D perhaps matching TRBD2 (5 bases). Germline V gene data show CDR1 as DFQATT and CDR2 as SNEGSKA (reference sequence). V lost 8 bases and J lost 1, with 17 bases in between. This CDR3 has 14 residues. The CDR3 spells CSLSGLGFQETQYF. The CDR3 nucleotides read TGCAGTTTATCCGGACTGGGTTTCCAAGAGACCCAGTACTTC.

V gene TRBV9 combines with J gene TRBJ1-2, with 7 bases identical to TRBD1. Germline V gene data show CDR1 as SGDLS and CDR2 as YYNGEE. The length of the CDR3 is 14 residues. V was clipped by 0 bases and J by 9 bases; unmatched bases: 8. The CDR3 coding sequence is TGTGCCAGCAGCGTAGGTCAGGGGGTGCGACGCTACACCTTC. Protein sequence: CASSVGQGVRRYTF.

The chain recombines TRBV10-3 with TRBJ2-7, with 7 nucleotides matching TRBD1. This CDR3 is 11 amino acids long. The germline V gene has CDR1 ENHRY and CDR2 SYGVKD. The junction had 6 bases not matched to a gene; V was cut back by 11 bases and J by 5 bases. The CDR3 reads CAAQGQDEQYF. CDR3 coding DNA: TGTGCCGCACAGGGGCAAGACGAGCAGTACTTC.

This clonotype occurred a few times. J is TRBJ2-1 and V is TRBV20-1; 10 positions agree with TRBD2. The germline CDR1 and CDR2 sequences are DFQATT and SNEGSKA (reference sequence). This CDR3 spans 17 amino acids. V was pared by 3 bases and J by 3 bases, with 11 bases of the junction left unmatched. The CDR3 DNA is TGCAGTGCTAGTCCCGGGACTAGCGCGGGTTTCTACAATGAGCAGTTCTTC. This gives the protein CSASPGTSAGFYNEQFF.

The V call is TRBV6-6, the J call TRBJ2-3; D is perhaps TRBD1 or TRBD2 (6 bases each). Germline V lookup: CDR1 MNHNY, CDR2 SVGAGI (reference sequence). The CDR3 contains 15 residues. The V end was cut by 6 bases, the J end by 2 bases, with 15 bases between. As DNA, the CDR3 is TGTGCCAGCAGGACGGACAGACTAGACACAGATACGCAGTATTTT. Protein: CASRTDRLDTDTQYF.

This clonotype was picked up many times. The rearrangement uses TRBV6-2 or TRBV6-3 and TRBJ1-2; D gene unclear. Trimming cost V 0 bases and J 7 bases, with 6 bases left between them. This CDR3 has 12 residues. The germline V gene encodes CDR1 MNHEY and CDR2 SVGEGT. This CDR3 reads CASSYSGTGYTF. CDR3 nucleotide sequence: TGTGCCAGCAGTTACTCGGGTACTGGCTACACCTTC.

J is TRBJ2-1 and V is TRBV7-9; D gene unclear. The CDR3 consists of 16 residues. Per the germline V gene, CDR1 is SEHNR and CDR2 is FQNEAQ (reference sequence). Trimming pared 0 bases from V and 3 bases from J, leaving 12 bases between. The CDR3 sequence is CASSLAGQLNYNEQFF. CDR3 sequence (DNA): TGTGCCAGCAGCTTAGCGGGCCAGTTGAACTACAATGAGCAGTTCTTC. The variable domain in full, completed from reference TRBV7-9 and TRBJ2-1, reads DTGVSQNPRHKITKRGQNVTFRCDPISEHNRLYWYRQTLGQGPEFLTYFQNEAQLEKSRLLSDRFSAERPKGSFSTLEIQRTEQGDSAMYLCASSLAGQLNYNEQFFGPGTRLTVL.

V gene TRBV7-2 combines with J gene TRBJ2-1; D is ambiguous. V dropped 8 bases and J dropped 6 bases, with 8 bases sitting between them. This CDR3 contains 11 residues. CDR1 and CDR2 (germline): SGHTA, FQGNSA. CDR3 in DNA: TGTGCCAGCGGTACTATCAATGAGCAGTTCTTC. Protein sequence: CASGTINEQFF.

About this clonotype itself: One end of the junction fails to match germline, which may point to a read error. The chain couples TRBV7-9 to TRBJ2-1; D is uncertain. This CDR3 has 16 amino acids. Germline V gene lookup returns CDR1 SEHNR and CDR2 FQNEAQ (reference sequence). In nucleotides, the CDR3 is TGTGCCAGCAGCTTAGTTGGTAGCCCCATCAACAACGAGCAGTTCTTC. The encoded protein is CASSLVGSPINNEQFF.

This clonotype came up many times. This chain uses TRBV20-1 with TRBJ2-7; 10 positions match TRBD1. The germline gives CDR1 DFQATT, CDR2 SNEGSKA (reference sequence). The CDR3 has 14 residues. With V trimmed by 4 bases and J by 2 bases, 5 bases remained unmatched. The chain's CDR3 is CSATRQGAAYEQYF. For the CDR3, the DNA is TGCAGTGCTACCCGACAGGGGGCCGCCTACGAGCAGTACTTC.

A few counts support this clonotype. The J gene is TRBJ1-2, the V gene TRBV5-1; a weak D match, TRBD1 (5 bases). Germline values: CDR1 SGHRS, CDR2 YFSETQ. The CDR3 length is 15 residues. The V end was cut by 4 bases, the J end by 6 bases, with 19 bases between. CDR3: CASSPGDPGYDGYTF. DNA for the CDR3: TGCGCCAGCAGCCCGGGCGATCCAGGGTACGATGGCTACACCTTC.

This clonotype was seen a few times. The chain links TRBV27 to TRBJ2-3; 8 nucleotides line up with TRBD1. This CDR3 is built from 16 residues. Trimming cost V 5 bases and J 5 bases; bases outside gene matches: 12. CDR1 and CDR2 from the germline V gene are MNHEY and SMNVEV (reference sequence). CDR3: CASSPGTGERKDTQYF. In nucleotides, the CDR3 is TGTGCCAGCAGTCCAGGGACAGGAGAGCGGAAAGATACGCAGTATTTT.

The chain recombines TRBV15 with TRBJ1-2; TRBD1 might be the D (5 bases). This CDR3 is 14 amino acids long. The V gene lost 1 base and the J gene lost 7 bases, with 13 bases spanning the gap. Germline assignment: CDR1 LNHNV and CDR2 YYDKDF (reference sequence). The CDR3 region has the DNA TGTGCCACCAGCAGAGCGGGGCAAGTCTTTGGCTACACCTTC. Translated: CATSRAGQVFGYTF.

This clonotype has just a few counts. An end of the junction does not agree with germline; a read error may underlie this. V usage is TRBV20-1 and J usage is TRBJ2-1; 11 bases line up with TRBD2. The CDR3 has 16 residues. Germline V lookup: CDR1 DFQATT, CDR2 SNEGSKA (reference sequence). The CDR3 DNA reads as TGCAGTGCTAGTGTCTTAGCGGGGGGGCCCTATAATGAGCAGTTCTTC. As protein: CSASVLAGGPYNEQFF.